The rows below give T cell receptor beta chains drawn from one sample of a study of blood T cell repertoires in COVID-19. Libraries were prepared by immunoSEQ multiplex PCR; TCRdb keeps only in-frame clonotypes and omits some of them. The repertoire has over 200,000 clones, around 84% of them found once; the top ten carry 15% to 19%. The sequenced material came from PBMCs or T cells enriched from blood (not recorded which). The receptors derive from a man aged 18 to 29 who had recovered from COVID-19. The CDR3 runs from the conserved cysteine through the conserved F or W. The D gene is left open where the match is weak. Only some rows state a clone size, as once, few, many or a class for expanded clones.

clone size	J gene	D gene	V gene	CDR3 DNA	CDR3 protein
.	TRBJ2-7	TRBD2	TRBV7-2	TGTGCCAGCAGCTTAGTCTGGACTAGCGGGGGCCTCGAGCAGTACTTC	CASSLVWTSGGLEQYF
.	TRBJ1-4	.	TRBV5-4	TGTGCCAGCAGCTGGACAGCAACTAATGAAAAACTGTTTTTT	CASSWTATNEKLFF
.	TRBJ2-1	TRBD2	TRBV4-2	TGTGCCAGCAGCCAAAGCTCTAGCGGGTCCTACAATGAGCAGTTCTTC	CASSQSSSGSYNEQFF
.	TRBJ1-2	TRBD1	TRBV27	TGTGCCAGCAAGACGGGACAGGGAACAAGCGGCTACACCTTC	CASKTGQGTSGYTF
.	TRBJ2-7	TRBD1	TRBV10-3	TGTGCCATCAGTGAGTCCCCCGGACAGGCCCCTCGAAGAGGGCAGTACTTC	CAISESPGQAPRRGQYF
.	TRBJ2-5	TRBD1	TRBV19	TGTGCCAGTAGTTACAGGGGGCAAGAGACCCAGTACTTC	CASSYRGQETQYF
.	TRBJ1-3	TRBD1	TRBV5-1	TGCGCCAGCAGCTTGAACGCCAGGGGGAGCTCTGGAAACACCATATATTTT	CASSLNARGSSGNTIYF
.	TRBJ2-3	.	TRBV19	TGTGCCAGTAGTATAGGTTCAAGCGGCACAGATACGCAGTATTTT	CASSIGSSGTDTQYF
.	TRBJ1-1	.	TRBV5-4	TGTGCCAGCAGCTTGGGTCGGGCTGAAGCTTTCTTT	CASSLGRAEAFF
.	TRBJ2-7	.	TRBV2	TGTGCCAGCAGTGTCAGGACTTCCTCCTACGAGCAGTACTTC	CASSVRTSSYEQYF
.	TRBJ1-4	.	TRBV5-4	TGTGCCAGCAGCTTCCGAGCGGACAATGAAAAACTGTTTTTT	CASSFRADNEKLFF
.	TRBJ1-1	TRBD1	TRBV29-1	TGCAGCGTTGACAAATCGGGACAGGGGCATGAAGCTTTCTTT	CSVDKSGQGHEAFF
.	TRBJ2-1	TRBD2	TRBV10-3	TGTGCCATCAGTGACTCTAGCGGGGGGGCCCGGTGGGAGCAGTTCTTC	CAISDSSGGARWEQFF
once	TRBJ1-1	TRBD1	TRBV6-5	TGTGCCAGCAGACTGGGACAGGGGGCCACTGAAGCTTTCTTT	CASRLGQGATEAFF
.	TRBJ1-2	TRBD1	TRBV5-6	TGTGCCAGCAGCTCACCGCCGACAGGGGTGATAGGCTACACCTTC	CASSSPPTGVIGYTF
.	TRBJ1-1	.	TRBV11-2	TGTGCCAGCAGCTTAGTTCCCGGGGGCACTGAAGCTTTCTTT	CASSLVPGGTEAFF
.	TRBJ2-2	TRBD1	TRBV5-1	TGCGCCAGCAGCGCCGTGGGACAGGGTAACACCGGGGAGCTGTTTTTT	CASSAVGQGNTGELFF
.	TRBJ2-2	TRBD1	TRBV7-9	TGTGCCAGCAGCTCCCAGGGGGCAATCGGGGAGCTGTTTTTT	CASSSQGAIGELFF
few	TRBJ2-2	.	TRBV7-6	TGTGCCAGCAGCTTAGCAACAGGGTCTATGAACACCGGGGAGCTGTTTTTT	CASSLATGSMNTGELFF
.	TRBJ2-1	.	TRBV5-1	TGCGCCAGCAGCTTGGGGAGCGTGGTCAATGAGCAGTTCTTC	CASSLGSVVNEQFF
.	TRBJ2-5	TRBD2	TRBV28	TGTGCCAGCAGTGTCGGGACTAGCGGGTTATTAAGAGAGACCCAGTACTTC	CASSVGTSGLLRETQYF
.	TRBJ2-3	.	TRBV28	TGTGCCAGCAGTTCGCCGGGGACAGGGGTGTTAGCGGGAGGAGATACGCAGTATTTT	CASSSPGTGVLAGGDTQYF
.	TRBJ1-1	.	TRBV19	TGTGCCAGTAGTAGTACATTATTTACTGAAGCTTTCTTT	CASSSTLFTEAFF
once	TRBJ1-1	TRBD1	TRBV19	TGTGCCAGTAGTACGGACAGGGGGCTAAGTGGGACTGAAGCTTTCTTT	CASSTDRGLSGTEAFF
.	TRBJ1-1	.	TRBV19	TGTGCCAGTAGTCCCCTCGGGGGGAACACTGAAGCTTTCTTT	CASSPLGGNTEAFF
.	TRBJ2-2	.	TRBV2	TGTGCCAGCAGGTTTGGTTCAGGGAACACCGGGGAGCTGTTTTTT	CASRFGSGNTGELFF
.	TRBJ1-2	TRBD1	TRBV5-5	TGTGCCAGCAGCGTTGCCGGGACAGGGTATAACTATGGCTACACCTTC	CASSVAGTGYNYGYTF
.	TRBJ1-5	.	TRBV5-1	TGCGCCAGCAGCCTGGAGGGGCCTCAGCCCCAGCATTTT	CASSLEGPQPQHF
.	TRBJ2-2	TRBD1	TRBV29-1	TGCAGCGTCGAACAGGGGGTTCGCACCGGGGAGCTGTTTTTT	CSVEQGVRTGELFF
.	TRBJ2-2	.	TRBV19	TGTGCCAGTAACCGGAGGTCGAACACCGGGGAGCTGTTTTTT	CASNRRSNTGELFF
.	TRBJ1-1	TRBD1	TRBV4-2	TGTGCCAGCAGCCAAGAAGGGACAGGGTGGACTGAAGCTTTCTTT	CASSQEGTGWTEAFF